This TCR beta chain was found in a study of CD8 T cells in ankylosing spondylitis. This clonotype was observed at least ten times. TCRdb redid the calling of the 5' RACE reads with MiXCR, one entry per CDR3 protein. The table includes around 210,000 distinct CDR3 sequences, 8% to 9% detected once. CDR1 and CDR2 from the germline V gene are SQVTM and ANQGSEA. This CDR3 is built from 13 residues. V was cut by 6 bases and J by 2 bases, with 13 bases left in between. The specimen was blood, either unsorted or a sorted T cell fraction (not recorded which). The receptor was isolated from a female donor with ankylosing spondylitis or in good health (not recorded which). The chain uses TRBV29-1 and TRBJ1-1; D is ambiguous. DNA for the CDR3: TGCAGCGTCTATGGACCGACCAACACTGAAGCTTTCTTT. Protein product: CSVYGPTNTEAFF.